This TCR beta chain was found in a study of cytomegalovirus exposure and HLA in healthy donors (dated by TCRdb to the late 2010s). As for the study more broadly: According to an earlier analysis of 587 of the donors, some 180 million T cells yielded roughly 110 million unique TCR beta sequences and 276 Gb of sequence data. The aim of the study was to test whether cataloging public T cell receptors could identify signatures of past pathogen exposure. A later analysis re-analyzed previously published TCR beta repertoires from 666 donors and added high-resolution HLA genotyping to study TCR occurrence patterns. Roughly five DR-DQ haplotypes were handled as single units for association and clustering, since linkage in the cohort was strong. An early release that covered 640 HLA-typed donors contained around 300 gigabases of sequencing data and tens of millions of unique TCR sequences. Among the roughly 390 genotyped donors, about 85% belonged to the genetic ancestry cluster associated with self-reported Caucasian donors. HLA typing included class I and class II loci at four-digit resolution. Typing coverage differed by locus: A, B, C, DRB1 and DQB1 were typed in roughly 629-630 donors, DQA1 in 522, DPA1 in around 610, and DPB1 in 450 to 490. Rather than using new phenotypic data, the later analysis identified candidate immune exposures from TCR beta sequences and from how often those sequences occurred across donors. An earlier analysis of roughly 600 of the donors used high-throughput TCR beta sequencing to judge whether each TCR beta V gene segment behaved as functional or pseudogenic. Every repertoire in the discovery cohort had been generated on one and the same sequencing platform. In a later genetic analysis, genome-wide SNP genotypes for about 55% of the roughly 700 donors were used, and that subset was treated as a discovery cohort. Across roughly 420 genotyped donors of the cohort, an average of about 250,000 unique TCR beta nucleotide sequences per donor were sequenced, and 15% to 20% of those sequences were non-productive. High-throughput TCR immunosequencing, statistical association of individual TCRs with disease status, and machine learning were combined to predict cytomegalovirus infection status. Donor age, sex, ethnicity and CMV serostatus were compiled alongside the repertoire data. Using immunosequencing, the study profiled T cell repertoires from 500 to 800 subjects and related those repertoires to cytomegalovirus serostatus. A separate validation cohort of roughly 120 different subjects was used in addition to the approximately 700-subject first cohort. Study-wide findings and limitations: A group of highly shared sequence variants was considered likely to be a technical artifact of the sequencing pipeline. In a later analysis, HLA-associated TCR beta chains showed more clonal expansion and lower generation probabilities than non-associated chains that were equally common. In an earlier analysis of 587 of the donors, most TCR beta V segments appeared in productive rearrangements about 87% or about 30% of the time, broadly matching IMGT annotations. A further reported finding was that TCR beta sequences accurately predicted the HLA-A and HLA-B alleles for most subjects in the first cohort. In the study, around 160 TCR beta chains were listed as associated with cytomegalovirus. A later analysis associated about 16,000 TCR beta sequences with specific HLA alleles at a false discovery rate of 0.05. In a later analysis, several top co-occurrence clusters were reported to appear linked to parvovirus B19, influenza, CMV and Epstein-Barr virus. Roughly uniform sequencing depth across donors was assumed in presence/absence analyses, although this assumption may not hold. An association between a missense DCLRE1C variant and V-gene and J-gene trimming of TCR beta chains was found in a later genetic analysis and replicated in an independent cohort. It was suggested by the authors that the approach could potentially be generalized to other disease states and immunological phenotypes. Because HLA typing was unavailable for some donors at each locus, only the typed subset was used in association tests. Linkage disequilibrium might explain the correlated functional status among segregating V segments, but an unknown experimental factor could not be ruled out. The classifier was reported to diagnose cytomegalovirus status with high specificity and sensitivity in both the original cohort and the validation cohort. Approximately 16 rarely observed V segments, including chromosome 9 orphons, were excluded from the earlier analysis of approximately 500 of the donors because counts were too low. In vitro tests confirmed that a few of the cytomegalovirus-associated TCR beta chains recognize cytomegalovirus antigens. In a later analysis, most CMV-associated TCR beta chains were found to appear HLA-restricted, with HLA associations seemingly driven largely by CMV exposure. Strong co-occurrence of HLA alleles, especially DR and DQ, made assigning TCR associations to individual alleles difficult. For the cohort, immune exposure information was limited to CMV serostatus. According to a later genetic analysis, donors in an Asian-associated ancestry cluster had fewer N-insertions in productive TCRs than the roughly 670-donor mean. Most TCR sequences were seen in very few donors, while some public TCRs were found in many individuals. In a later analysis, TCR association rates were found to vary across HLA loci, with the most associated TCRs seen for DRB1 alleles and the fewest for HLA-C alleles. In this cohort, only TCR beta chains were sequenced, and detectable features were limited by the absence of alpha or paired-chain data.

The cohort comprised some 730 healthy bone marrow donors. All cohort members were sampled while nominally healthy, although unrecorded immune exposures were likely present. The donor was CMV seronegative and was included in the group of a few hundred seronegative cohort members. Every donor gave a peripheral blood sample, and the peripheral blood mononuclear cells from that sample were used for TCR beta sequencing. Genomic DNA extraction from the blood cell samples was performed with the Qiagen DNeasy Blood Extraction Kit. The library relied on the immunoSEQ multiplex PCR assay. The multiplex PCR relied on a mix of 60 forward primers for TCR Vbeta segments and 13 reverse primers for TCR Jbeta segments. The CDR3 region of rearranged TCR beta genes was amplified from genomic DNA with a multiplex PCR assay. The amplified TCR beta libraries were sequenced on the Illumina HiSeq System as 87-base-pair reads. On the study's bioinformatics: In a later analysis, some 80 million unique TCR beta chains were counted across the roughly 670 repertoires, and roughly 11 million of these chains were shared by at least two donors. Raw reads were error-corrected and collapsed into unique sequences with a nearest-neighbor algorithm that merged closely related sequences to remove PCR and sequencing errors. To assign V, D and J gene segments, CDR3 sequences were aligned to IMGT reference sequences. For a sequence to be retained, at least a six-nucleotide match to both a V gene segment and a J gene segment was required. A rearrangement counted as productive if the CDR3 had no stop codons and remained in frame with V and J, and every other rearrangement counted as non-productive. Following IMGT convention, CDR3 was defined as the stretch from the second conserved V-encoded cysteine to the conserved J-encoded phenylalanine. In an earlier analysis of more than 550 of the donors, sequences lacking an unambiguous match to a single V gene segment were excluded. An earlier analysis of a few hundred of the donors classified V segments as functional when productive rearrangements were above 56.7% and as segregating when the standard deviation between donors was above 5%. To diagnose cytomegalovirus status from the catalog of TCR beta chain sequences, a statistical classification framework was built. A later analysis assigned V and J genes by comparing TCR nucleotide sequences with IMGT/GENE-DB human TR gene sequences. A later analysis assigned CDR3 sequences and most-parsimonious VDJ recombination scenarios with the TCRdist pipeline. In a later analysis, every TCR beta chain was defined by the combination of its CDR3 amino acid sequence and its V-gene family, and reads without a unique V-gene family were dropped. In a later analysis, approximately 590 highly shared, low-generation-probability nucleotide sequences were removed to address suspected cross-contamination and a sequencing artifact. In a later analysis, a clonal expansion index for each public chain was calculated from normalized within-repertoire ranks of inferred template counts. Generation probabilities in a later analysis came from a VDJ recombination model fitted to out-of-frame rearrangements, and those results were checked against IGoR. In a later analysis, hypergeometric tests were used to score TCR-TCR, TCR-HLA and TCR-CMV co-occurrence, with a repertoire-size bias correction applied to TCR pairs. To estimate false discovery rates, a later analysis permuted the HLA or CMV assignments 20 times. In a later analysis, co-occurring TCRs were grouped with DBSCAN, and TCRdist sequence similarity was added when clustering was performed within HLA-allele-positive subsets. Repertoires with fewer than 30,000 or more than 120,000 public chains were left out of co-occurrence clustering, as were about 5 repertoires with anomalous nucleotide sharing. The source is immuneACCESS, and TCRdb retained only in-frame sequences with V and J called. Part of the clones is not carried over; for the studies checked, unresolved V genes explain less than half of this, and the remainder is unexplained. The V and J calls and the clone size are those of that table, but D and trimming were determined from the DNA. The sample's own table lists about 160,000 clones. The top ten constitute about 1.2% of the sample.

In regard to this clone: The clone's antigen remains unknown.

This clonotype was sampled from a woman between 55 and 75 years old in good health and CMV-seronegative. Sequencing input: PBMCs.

The bases are TGCGCCAGCAGCTTGGTGTCGACGGCGGACTACGAGCAGTACTTC. Translation gives CASSLVSTADYEQYF. The rearrangement combines TRBV5-1 with TRBJ2-7, with no confidently assigned D gene. V is clipped by 0 bases and J by 3 bases, and the sequence between their germline boundaries is 13 bases long. From its cysteine to its phenylalanine, the CDR3 spans 15 amino acids. Of all the DNA, just the CDR3 is kept, 45 bases in frame from base 1. Looking up the germline V gene yields CDR1 SGHRS and CDR2 YFSETQ.